The T cell receptor (beta chain) under discussion was sequenced for a study of OX40 agonist ivuxolimab in advanced cancers. Study observations and caveats: Expanded peripheral T cells had an undetermined antigen specificity. CD4+ T cells averaged fewer expanded clones than CD8+ T cells.

Blood specimens came from baseline, cycle 4 day 1, and cycle 7 day 1. Libraries were prepared by immunoSEQ multiplex PCR; TCRdb keeps only in-frame clonotypes and omits some of them. The table includes approximately 72,000 clones, 88% detected once. This clone appeared once. Antigen: not known. Germline V gene data show CDR1 as SQVTM and CDR2 as ANQGSEA. This CDR3 is 13 amino acids long. Between the trimmed V and J ends, which lost 5 bases and 5 bases, there was a span of 15 bases. The clonotype originates from an adult with an advanced solid tumor such as melanoma, head and neck, liver or kidney cancer. Material: CD4+ or CD8+ T cells sorted from blood, obtained in a trial of the OX40 agonist ivuxolimab. The V and J genes are TRBV29-1 and TRBJ2-5, with D uncertain. CDR3 region: CSVKGILAETQYF. For the CDR3, the DNA is TGCAGCGTTAAGGGCATACTCGCCGAGACCCAGTACTTC.